These 23 T cell receptor beta chains share one sample of origin, sequenced in a study of blood T cell repertoires in COVID-19. The assay was immunoSEQ multiplex PCR, and TCRdb's table has in-frame clones only and misses some. Counted here are 200,000 or so clones, over 75% occurring once; the ten biggest clones make up around 5.7%. The sample consisted of peripheral blood. Receptors originate from a man older than 75 with acute or convalescent COVID-19.

The J gene is TRBJ2-1, the V gene TRBV6-5; a weak D match, TRBD1 (8 bases). Germline CDR1 is MNHEY and CDR2 is SVGAGI. Between the trimmed V and J ends, which lost 7 bases and 4 bases, there was a span of 17 bases. The length of the CDR3 is 15 residues. Written as DNA, the CDR3 is TGTGCCAGCACTTCTTACAGGGGGGGATACAATGAGCAGTTCTTC. It encodes CASTSYRGGYNEQFF.

The chain is built from TRBV12-1 and TRBJ2-7; the DNA was not compared with TRBD2, the D call given in the table. TRBV12-1 is a recognized pseudogene. This CDR3 region has 10 residues. The CDR3 nucleotides are TGTGCCAGCAGCTTCGCGGAGCAGTACGTC. It specifies CASSFAEQYV.

This rearrangement joins TRBV18 to TRBJ2-7; D gene uncertain. CDR3 length equals 15 residues. V dropped 3 bases and J dropped 2 bases, with 14 bases sitting between them. Germline V gene lookup returns CDR1 KGHSH and CDR2 LQKENI. This CDR3 is CASSPTAGTTYEQYV. For the CDR3, the DNA is TGTGCCAGCTCACCCACTGCAGGTACAACCTACGAGCAGTACGTC.

The CDR3 here is CASSLFNEQFF. The CDR3 DNA is TGTGCCAGCAGCCTATTTAATGAGCAGTTCTTC. This chain uses TRBV7-2 with TRBJ2-1; D not certain. Per the germline V gene, CDR1 is SGHTA and CDR2 is FQGNSA. This CDR3 comprises 11 residues. The V end was cut by 5 bases, the J end by 7 bases, with 6 bases between. Complete variable domain (other parts from reference TRBV7-2 and TRBJ2-1): GAGVSQSPSNKVTEKGKDVELRCDPISGHTALYWYRQSLGQGLEFLIYFQGNSAPDKSGLPSDRFSAERTGGSVSTLTIQRTQQEDSAVYLCASSLFNEQFFGPGTRLTVL.

The chain is built from TRBV6-6 and TRBJ1-5, with D perhaps TRBD1 (5 bases). Germline loops: CDR1 MNHNY, CDR2 SVGAGI (reference sequence). V lost 6 bases, J lost 5 bases, and 8 bases lay in between. The CDR3 has 12 residues. Here the CDR3 reads CASRDTDQPQHF. In DNA, the CDR3 is TGTGCCAGCAGGGACACAGATCAGCCCCAGCATTTT.

The chain is built from TRBV7-2 and TRBJ2-6; weak D call: TRBD1 (5 bases). Germline assignment: CDR1 SGHTA and CDR2 FQGNSA. The CDR3 consists of 15 residues. V gave up 5 bases and J gave up 3 bases, with 11 bases separating them. The chain's CDR3 is CASSPQGGGANVLTF. The CDR3 DNA follows: TGTGCCAGCAGCCCGCAGGGCGGTGGGGCCAACGTCCTGACTTTC. Full variable domain (outside the CDR3, taken from reference TRBV7-2 and TRBJ2-6): GAGVSQSPSNKVTEKGKDVELRCDPISGHTALYWYRQSLGQGLEFLIYFQGNSAPDKSGLPSDRFSAERTGGSVSTLTIQRTQQEDSAVYLCASSPQGGGANVLTFGAGSRLTVL.

The sample holds a few counts of this clone. V and J are TRBV18 and TRBJ1-3; D may be TRBD1 (5 bases). Germline CDR1 is KGHSH and CDR2 is LQKENI. Trimming took off 3 bases at V and 0 bases at J, with 9 bases between the two ends. This CDR3 region has 15 residues. CDR3: CASSPRTTSGNTIYF. The CDR3 DNA is TGTGCCAGCTCACCGAGGACAACCTCTGGAAACACCATATATTTT.

The chain combines TRBV19 with TRBJ2-3; TRBD2 agrees at 10 bases. The CDR3 spans 18 residues. V shed 1 base, J shed 2 bases, and the junction held 9 bases outside the gene matches. Germline CDR1 and CDR2: LNHDA and SQIVND (reference sequence). CDR3 in DNA: TGTGCCAGTAGTATAGGTCTACTAGCGGGACGATCCACAGATACGCAGTATTTT. It translates to CASSIGLLAGRSTDTQYF.

The J gene is TRBJ2-5, the V gene TRBV29-1; TRBD2 matches 7 bases. The CDR3 totals 15 residues. CDR1 is SQVTM, CDR2 ANQGSEA, per germline. Trimming took 2 bases from V and 5 from J; bases not matched to a gene: 11. CDR3 loop: CSVELSGTVKETQYF. CDR3 in DNA: TGCAGCGTTGAACTAAGCGGGACTGTTAAGGAGACCCAGTACTTC.

This clone appeared once. The V gene is TRBV5-4, the J gene TRBJ2-1; no definite D call. Trimming stripped 3 bases from V and 7 bases from J, with 11 bases between. The germline V gene has CDR1 SGHNT and CDR2 YYREEE (reference sequence). The CDR3 extends over 13 amino acids. The CDR3 DNA reads TGTGCCAGCAGCTCCTCGACTGGGAATGAGCAGTTCTTC. It codes for CASSSSTGNEQFF.

The rearrangement joins TRBV24-1 to TRBJ1-2, with 7 bases fitting TRBD1. The V and J ends lost 6 bases and 2 bases, in that order; junction bases with no gene match: 5. The CDR3 extends over 14 amino acids. Germline assignment: CDR1 KGHDR and CDR2 SFDVKD. This CDR3 reads CATSMGQSNYGYTF. The DNA of the CDR3 is TGTGCCACCAGTATGGGACAGAGCAACTATGGCTACACCTTC.

The chain is built from TRBV9 and TRBJ2-1; 12 positions match TRBD2. There are 15 residues in the CDR3. With V trimmed by 3 bases and J by 4 bases, 2 bases remained unmatched. Germline V gives CDR1 SGDLS, CDR2 YYNGEE. Here the CDR3 DNA reads TGTGCCAGCAGCGCCGGGACTAGCGGGTACAATGAGCAGTTCTTC. Protein product: CASSAGTSGYNEQFF.

The chain carries TRBV7-9 and TRBJ1-1; D not resolved. Per germline, CDR1 SEHNR and CDR2 FQNEAQ (reference sequence). The ends were cut back, 1 base at V and 5 bases at J, with 23 bases in the middle. The CDR3 loop spans 18 amino acids. CDR3 sequence: CASSLELVPGLGRTEAFF. The CDR3 coding sequence is TGTGCCAGCAGCTTAGAATTGGTGCCGGGGTTAGGTAGGACTGAAGCTTTCTTT.

The chain carries TRBV25-1 and TRBJ1-6; 9 positions agree with TRBD1. V lost 6 bases and J lost 10; bases outside the gene matches: 4. CDR1 is MGHDK, CDR2 SYGVNS, per germline. The CDR3 sequence is 13 residues long. Here the CDR3 reads CASRGQGHSPLHF. CDR3 in DNA: TGTGCCAGCAGGGGACAGGGTCACTCACCCCTCCACTTT. The full variable domain, in which reference TRBV25-1 and TRBJ1-6 provide the parts outside the CDR3, is EADIYQTPRYLVIGTGKKITLECSQTMGHDKMYWYQQDPGMELHLIHYSYGVNSTEKGDLSSESTVSRIRTEHFPLTLESARPSHTSQYLCASRGQGHSPLHFGNGTRLTVT.

The chain recombines TRBV7-2 with TRBJ2-2; 7 nucleotides align to TRBD1. This CDR3 region has 14 residues. V lost 5 bases, J lost 4 bases, and 4 bases stayed unmatched. Per the germline V gene, CDR1 is SGHTA and CDR2 is FQGNSA. CDR3 in amino acids: CASSHRQGTGELFF. The CDR3 nucleotides are TGTGCCAGCAGCCACCGACAGGGCACCGGGGAGCTGTTTTTT.

The chain uses TRBV5-1 and TRBJ1-1, with D unresolved. There are 14 residues in the CDR3. The V end lost 4 bases, the J end lost 2 bases, and 12 bases lay between the germline ends. Germline V gives CDR1 SGHRS, CDR2 YFSETQ. CDR3 region: CASSPLAGNTEAFF. CDR3 nucleotide sequence: TGCGCCAGCAGCCCCCTGGCGGGTAACACTGAAGCTTTCTTT. The full variable domain, rest sourced from reference TRBV5-1 and TRBJ1-1, is KAGVTQTPRYLIKTRGQQVTLSCSPISGHRSVSWYQQTPGQGLQFLFEYFSETQRNKGNFPGRFSGRQFSNSRSEMNVSTLELGDSALYLCASSPLAGNTEAFFGQGTRLTVV.

J is TRBJ2-2 and V is TRBV28; 7 bases map to TRBD1. The CDR3 extends over 16 amino acids. Per the germline V gene, CDR1 is MDHEN and CDR2 is SYDVKM. With 6 bases clipped from V and 2 bases from J, the junction kept 9 bases outside the gene matches. The CDR3 sequence: CASSPGGTVNTGELFF. In DNA, the CDR3 is TGTGCCAGCAGCCCCGGTGGGACAGTTAACACCGGGGAGCTGTTTTTT.

Only a few counts were recorded for this clone. The chain joins TRBV7-6 to TRBJ1-4; 10 bases align to TRBD1. Trimming cost V 4 bases and J 13 bases; bases outside gene matches: 12. Germline-derived CDR1 and CDR2 are SGHVS and FNYEAQ. This CDR3 has 15 residues. CDR3 bases: TGTGCCAGCAGCTCTCTGGCTGGACAGGGGGGAAGACTGTTTTTT. Amino acids: CASSSLAGQGGRLFF. The full variable domain, rest sourced from reference TRBV7-6 and TRBJ1-4, is GAGVSQSPRYKVTKRGQDVALRCDPISGHVSLYWYRQALGQGPEFLTYFNYEAQQDKSGLPNDRFSAERPEGSISTLTIQRTEQRDSAMYRCASSSLAGQGGRLFFGSGTQLSVL.

V is TRBV24-1 and J is TRBJ2-3; 8 bases match TRBD1. The CDR3 has 16 amino acids. V trimming: 2 bases; J trimming: 2 bases; junction bases outside the gene matches: 5. Germline loops: CDR1 KGHDR, CDR2 SFDVKD. This CDR3 reads CATSDSRQGFTDTQYF. In DNA, the CDR3 is TGTGCCACCAGTGATTCCCGACAGGGGTTCACAGATACGCAGTATTTT.

This rearrangement joins TRBV11-2 to TRBJ1-2, with 10 bases matching TRBD1. The trim removed 6 bases at V and 1 base at J, leaving 11 bases unmatched. This CDR3 has 17 amino acids. Germline CDR1 and CDR2: SGHAT and FQNNGV. CDR3 DNA sequence: TGTGCCAGCAGGGGAGGGAGTAGGGACAGGGGTAACTATGGCTACACCTTC. Protein product: CASRGGSRDRGNYGYTF.

The CDR3 DNA reads as TGTGCCATCAGTGGGGAGTTTTCGGGAGGGGGCATTCAGTACTTC. This encodes CAISGEFSGGGIQYF. The chain couples TRBV10-3 to TRBJ2-4, with 8 bases matching TRBD2. V trimming: 4 bases; J trimming: 9 bases; junction bases outside the gene matches: 11. This CDR3 spans 15 amino acids. CDR1 ENHRY and CDR2 SYGVKD come from the germline V gene.

The chain couples TRBV6-5 to TRBJ1-1; D remains unclear. Germline V gene lookup returns CDR1 MNHEY and CDR2 SVGAGI. V was pared by 7 bases and J by 2 bases, with 8 bases between. The CDR3 totals 12 residues. The CDR3 sequence is CASMSGNTEAFF. CDR3 sequence (DNA): TGTGCCAGCATGTCGGGTAACACTGAAGCTTTCTTT.

The chain uses TRBV19 and TRBJ1-5; 8 bases agree with TRBD1. V lost 3 bases and J lost 3; bases outside the gene matches: 10. Germline CDR1 reads LNHDA; CDR2 reads SQIVND (reference sequence). This CDR3 comprises 17 residues. The CDR3 DNA is TGTGCCAGTAGTATGGTCCAGAACAGGGGGGCCAATCAGCCCCAGCATTTT. Its translation: CASSMVQNRGANQPQHF.